These 30 T cell receptor beta chains share one sample of origin, sequenced in a study of cytomegalovirus exposure and HLA in healthy donors. Primers included in the PCR were 60 Vbeta and 13 Jbeta primers. The protocol was immunoSEQ multiplex PCR, while the TCRdb copy is restricted to in-frame clones and leaves out a portion. The repertoire consists of over 150,000 clones, with around 67% occurring once and the leading ten covering 4% to 5.5%. Sample: PBMCs. These receptors all stem from a woman under 30 in good health and CMV-seropositive.

The rearrangement uses TRBV28 and TRBJ2-7; 12 bases match TRBD2. The germline CDR1 and CDR2 sequences are MDHEN and SYDVKM. Germline trimming cut 3 bases from V and 3 bases from J; bases unmatched to any gene: 15. CDR3 size: 19 residues. CDR3 protein: CASSFPLSRLAGDHYEQYF. Written as DNA, the CDR3 is TGTGCCAGCAGTTTTCCCCTATCCCGACTAGCGGGGGACCACTACGAGCAGTACTTC.

This clone occurred once. This chain's CDR3 is CASSLGATSRANEKLFF. The CDR3 coding sequence is TGTGCCAGCAGCTTAGGCGCGACGAGTCGGGCTAATGAAAAACTGTTTTTT. The chain employs TRBV7-2 and TRBJ1-4; no firm D call. Germline CDR1 SGHTA, CDR2 FQGNSA. CDR3 size: 17 residues. Trimming cost V 1 base and J 3 bases, with 15 bases left between them.

The chain joins TRBV28 to TRBJ2-7; a possible D gene is TRBD2 (5 bases). This CDR3 has 15 residues. Germline CDR1 is MDHEN and CDR2 is SYDVKM. V was clipped by 8 bases and J by 5 bases, with 22 bases between them. CDR3 sequence: CASSVGRTDSHEQYF. The CDR3 DNA follows: TGTGCCAGCTCCGTTGGCCGAACGGACTCTCACGAGCAGTACTTC.

The chain links TRBV29-1 to TRBJ1-2, with a possible D match to TRBD1 (5 bases). Trimming shortened V by 4 bases and J by 8 bases, and 14 bases separated the two germline ends. The germline V gene encodes CDR1 SQVTM and CDR2 ANQGSEA. The CDR3 is 12 residues long. The CDR3 DNA is TGCAGCGTTGTGATCAGGGTTGGGGGCTACACCTTC. This encodes CSVVIRVGGYTF. The variable domain in full, with the rest retrieved from reference TRBV29-1 and TRBJ1-2, is SAVISQKPSRDICQRGTSLTIQCQVDSQVTMMFWYRQQPGQSLTLIATANQGSEATYESGFVIDKFPISRPNLTFSTLTVSNMSPEDSSIYLCSVVIRVGGYTFGSGTRLTVV.

The chain recombines TRBV27 with TRBJ2-5; 8 bases fit TRBD1. The end of the DNA fits TRBJ2-7 better, so the J call may be wrong. The germline gives CDR1 MNHEY, CDR2 SMNVEV (reference sequence). The CDR3 is made up of 15 amino acids. CDR3 loop: CASSLWAGGLNEQYF. The CDR3 bases are TGTGCCAGCAGTTTATGGGCAGGGGGCTTGAACGAGCAGTACTTC.

This clone was observed a single time. This CDR3 reads CASRNSGRTDTQYF. CDR3 nucleotide sequence: TGTGCCAGCAGAAATAGCGGGAGGACAGATACGCAGTATTTT. The V call is TRBV28, the J call TRBJ2-3, with TRBD2 matching over 10 bases. J was trimmed by 3 bases and V by 6 bases; bases with no gene match: 3. CDR1 is MDHEN, CDR2 SYDVKM, per germline. This CDR3 is 14 amino acids long.

This clone was counted a few times. The chain joins TRBV30 to TRBJ2-7, with D perhaps matching TRBD1 (6 bases). The CDR3 covers 13 residues. Trimming shortened V by 3 bases and J by 2 bases, and 11 bases separated the two germline ends. Germline assignment: CDR1 GTSNPN and CDR2 SVGIG (reference sequence). The CDR3 here is CAWRDGGAYEQYF. The CDR3 DNA reads TGTGCCTGGAGAGATGGGGGCGCCTACGAGCAGTACTTC.

The rearrangement uses TRBV5-1 and TRBJ1-1; TRBD1 matches at 11 bases. Germline lookup yields CDR1 SGHRS and CDR2 YFSETQ. CDR3 length: 15 residues. V shed 7 bases and J 5 bases; nucleotides not matched to a gene: 10. This CDR3 reads CASSGTGGGETEAFF. In DNA, the CDR3 is TGCGCCAGCTCAGGGACAGGGGGTGGAGAAACTGAAGCTTTCTTT.

For this clone: The junction departs from germline at one end; a sequencing error may be responsible. This chain joins TRBV7-9 and TRBJ1-2; D remains unclear. CDR1 SEHNR and CDR2 FQNEAQ come from the germline V gene (reference sequence). CDR3 size: 11 residues. Written as DNA, the CDR3 is TGTGCCGGCAGCTTATCGGATGGCTACACCTTC. Its translation is CAGSLSDGYTF. Full variable domain (remainder filled in from reference TRBV7-9 and TRBJ1-2): DTGVSQNPRHKITKRGQNVTFRCDPISEHNRLYWYRQTLGQGPEFLTYFQNEAQLEKSRLLSDRFSAERPKGSFSTLEIQRTEQGDSAMYLCAGSLSDGYTFGSGTRLTVV.

The CDR3 sequence is CASSRGWKGGTEAFF. The DNA of the CDR3 is TGTGCCAGCAGCCGAGGCTGGAAAGGGGGCACTGAAGCTTTCTTT. J is TRBJ1-1 and V is TRBV7-2, with D possibly being TRBD1 (6 bases). The V end lost 5 bases, the J end lost 4 bases, and 17 bases lay between the germline ends. The length of the CDR3 is 15 residues. Germline assignment: CDR1 SGHTA and CDR2 FQGNSA.

This clone was picked up a small number of times. The chain links TRBV6-5 to TRBJ1-5, with D unclear. Trimming cost V 11 bases and J 3 bases, with 17 bases left between them. There are 14 residues in the CDR3. Germline-derived CDR1 and CDR2 are MNHEY and SVGAGI. The CDR3: CARRPGRDNQPQHF. Here the CDR3 DNA reads TGTGCCCGAAGACCGGGGAGGGACAATCAGCCCCAGCATTTT.

This rearrangement joins TRBV7-8 to TRBJ2-5; D call uncertain. The J call is uncertain, as TRBJ2-7 better fits the DNA end. Germline CDR1 reads SGHVS; CDR2 reads FQNEAQ. The CDR3 loop spans 14 amino acids. The CDR3 DNA follows: TGTGCCAGCAGCTTAGTCATGGGCCAAAACGAGCAGTACTTC. Translating gives CASSLVMGQNEQYF.

V and J are TRBV6-1 and TRBJ2-7, with 7 bases lining up with TRBD2. The length of the CDR3 is 13 residues. With V trimmed by 4 bases and J by 2 bases, 2 bases remained unmatched. Germline V lookup: CDR1 MNHNS, CDR2 SASEGT. The CDR3 DNA sequence: TGTGCCAGCAGTGTGGGGGGGACCTACGAGCAGTACTTC. It is translated as CASSVGGTYEQYF.

This clone has a handful of counts. The V call is TRBV7-8, the J call TRBJ2-7, with D tentatively TRBD2 (6 bases). Germline V gene data show CDR1 as SGHVS and CDR2 as FQNEAQ. Between the trimmed V and J ends, which lost 3 bases and 2 bases, there was a span of 11 bases. The CDR3 is 14 amino acids. The CDR3 protein is CASSFPSGAYEQYF. CDR3 DNA: TGTGCCAGCAGCTTCCCATCGGGGGCCTACGAGCAGTACTTC.

The chain recombines TRBV7-6 with TRBJ2-5, with 8 bases aligning to TRBD1. The J call is uncertain, as TRBJ2-7 better fits the DNA end. Germline V gene lookup returns CDR1 SGHVS and CDR2 FNYEAQ. This CDR3 is 14 amino acids long. CDR3 loop: CASSFGTGSYEQYF. In DNA, the CDR3 is TGTGCCAGCAGCTTCGGGACAGGCTCCTACGAGCAGTACTTC.

The V gene is TRBV28, the J gene TRBJ1-3, with D unresolved. CDR1 MDHEN and CDR2 SYDVKM come from the germline V gene. V was shortened by 5 bases and J by 0 bases, with 5 bases between the two germline ends. The CDR3 length is 13 residues. This CDR3 reads CASSTGSGNTIYF. The CDR3 DNA sequence: TGTGCCAGCAGTACGGGCTCTGGAAACACCATATATTTT. Drawing the rest from reference TRBV28 and TRBJ1-3, the complete variable domain is DVKVTQSSRYLVKRTGEKVFLECVQDMDHENMFWYRQDPGLGLRLIYFSYDVKMKEKGDIPEGYSVSREKKERFSLILESASTNQTSMYLCASSTGSGNTIYFGEGSWLTVV.

The chain has TRBV7-9 and TRBJ1-4, with D maybe TRBD1 (6 bases). Looked up from germline, CDR1 is SEHNR and CDR2 is FQNEAQ (reference sequence). The CDR3 has 19 amino acids. V lost 5 bases, J lost 2 bases, and 24 bases lay in between. CDR3 loop: CASSPAFQGGSWTNEKLFF. The CDR3, as DNA: TGTGCCAGCAGCCCCGCATTCCAAGGGGGTTCTTGGACTAATGAAAAACTGTTTTTT.

This clone was found a few times. The V gene is TRBV7-2, the J gene TRBJ1-2, with D perhaps TRBD1 (5 bases). CDR1 and CDR2 (germline): SGHTA, FQGNSA. This CDR3 is built from 14 residues. The V and J ends lost 6 bases and 0 bases respectively, with 11 bases between them. The CDR3 nucleotides are TGTGCCAGCAGGTTCGGGGGGGCTAACTATGGCTACACCTTC. The encoded protein is CASRFGGANYGYTF.

The chain carries TRBV27 and TRBJ1-1; D is uncertain. In germline, CDR1 is MNHEY, CDR2 SMNVEV (reference sequence). V lost 6 bases and J 0 bases, leaving 14 bases between the germline ends. This CDR3 spans 15 amino acids. CDR3 sequence: CASRREPGMNTEAFF. CDR3 nucleotides: TGTGCCAGCAGAAGGGAGCCGGGAATGAACACTGAAGCTTTCTTT.

The J gene is TRBJ1-4, the V gene TRBV7-8; D gene uncertain. Germline lookup yields CDR1 SGHVS and CDR2 FQNEAQ. CDR3 length equals 15 residues. V lost 8 bases and J 0 bases, leaving 13 bases between the germline ends. The CDR3 sequence: CASLWWASTNEKLFF. The CDR3, as DNA: TGTGCCAGCCTTTGGTGGGCATCAACTAATGAAAAACTGTTTTTT.

This CDR3 is CATSRGGGPYEQYF. The CDR3 region has the DNA TGTGCCACCAGCAGAGGGGGGGGGCCCTACGAGCAGTACTTC. The J gene is TRBJ2-7, the V gene TRBV15; tentative D call: TRBD2 (7 bases). V gave up 1 base and J gave up 2 bases, with 9 bases separating them. The CDR3 covers 14 residues. Per the germline V gene, CDR1 is LNHNV and CDR2 is YYDKDF (reference sequence).

The chain recombines TRBV6-5 with TRBJ1-2; D call uncertain. Germline values: CDR1 MNHEY, CDR2 SVGAGI. The CDR3 runs to 13 residues. V shed 2 bases and J shed 6 bases, with 10 bases lying between them. The CDR3 coding sequence is TGTGCCAGCAGTTACGGTGGGCCGGATGGCTACACCTTC. Its protein is CASSYGGPDGYTF.

V and J are TRBV7-3 and TRBJ2-3; a weak D match, TRBD1 (5 bases). Trimming removed 4 bases at V and 1 base at J, with 12 bases between. This CDR3 has 15 residues. CDR1 and CDR2 from the germline V gene are SGHTA and FQGTGA. The CDR3 region is CASSSRGARTDTQYF. The DNA for the CDR3 is TGTGCCAGCAGCTCTCGTGGGGCCCGCACAGATACGCAGTATTTT.

The chain has TRBV2 and TRBJ1-4; TRBD1 matches at 8 bases. V gave up 2 bases and J gave up 8 bases; unmatched junction bases: 7. The CDR3 spans 15 residues. Germline V gene sequence: CDR1 SNHLY, CDR2 FYNNEI. As DNA, the CDR3 is TGTGCCAGCAGTGAAAGGACAGGGTCCTTCGAAAAACTGTTTTTT. This translates into CASSERTGSFEKLFF.

In its sample, this clone was seen a few times. The V gene is TRBV10-3, the J gene TRBJ1-2; no reliable D call. Germline V gene lookup returns CDR1 ENHRY and CDR2 SYGVKD. This CDR3 is 13 amino acids long. The germline V and J ends were trimmed by 6 bases and 5 bases, with 13 bases remaining between them. As DNA, the CDR3 is TGTGCCATCAGCCAGGTGGGCTTGTATGGCTACACCTTC. It specifies CAISQVGLYGYTF.

This clone was counted once. The chain carries TRBV5-1 and TRBJ2-7; D perhaps matches TRBD1 (6 bases). The germline V gene encodes CDR1 SGHRS and CDR2 YFSETQ. Trimming stripped 0 bases from V and 7 bases from J, with 11 bases between. CDR3 length equals 13 residues. CDR3 residues: CASSLDTGWEQYF. DNA for the CDR3: TGCGCCAGCAGCTTGGACACAGGGTGGGAGCAGTACTTC.

V and J are TRBV6-1 and TRBJ2-7; the D gene is possibly TRBD1 (6 bases). Germline assignment: CDR1 MNHNS and CDR2 SASEGT. V lost 6 bases and J 2 bases, leaving 14 bases between the germline ends. The CDR3 spans 14 residues. The CDR3 DNA reads as TGTGCCAGCAGAACGTCGGGACACACCTACGAGCAGTACTTC. It encodes CASRTSGHTYEQYF.

This clone was seen a handful of times. V gene TRBV7-6 combines with J gene TRBJ2-5; no definite D call. Trimming took off 5 bases at V and 3 bases at J, with 7 bases between the two ends. Germline CDR1 SGHVS, CDR2 FNYEAQ. The CDR3 length is 12 residues. CDR3 nucleotide sequence: TGTGCCAGCAGCACCCTAGAAGAGACCCAGTACTTC. This translates into CASSTLEETQYF.

This clone was seen a few times. The V and J genes are TRBV18 and TRBJ2-7; 8 bases fit TRBD1. The germline V gene encodes CDR1 KGHSH and CDR2 LQKENI. With V trimmed by 3 bases and J by 3 bases, 13 bases remained unmatched. The CDR3 is made up of 17 amino acids. CDR3 loop: CASSPAFTGGAIYEQYF. Written as DNA, the CDR3 is TGTGCCAGCTCACCGGCCTTCACAGGGGGTGCTATCTACGAGCAGTACTTC.

This clone appeared a few times. J is TRBJ1-2 and V is TRBV29-1; D is possibly TRBD1 (5 bases). Trimming pared 3 bases from V and 5 bases from J, leaving 16 bases between. The CDR3 runs to 14 residues. Germline V gene data show CDR1 as SQVTM and CDR2 as ANQGSEA. The CDR3 bases are TGCAGCGTTGAGGTTGGGCAGGGCGCTTATGGCTACACCTTC. It codes for CSVEVGQGAYGYTF.